The following is a T cell receptor beta chain sequence with its context. The source of the sample is a study of T-cell reconstitution after alpha-beta-depleted transplantation in children. TCRbeta library preparation incorporated unique molecular identifiers. TCRdb reprocessed the PCR reads with MiXCR, giving one entry per CDR3 protein. Altogether roughly 500,000 distinct CDR3 sequences are present, approximately 12% being singletons, with the ten largest covering about 5%. The CDR3 covers 13 residues. Germline assignment: CDR1 LGHNA and CDR2 YSLEER. V dropped 2 bases and J dropped 4; count of bases not matched to a gene: 0.

The receptor's source is a human donor who donated a stem cell graft to a child with combined immunodeficiency. The material was PBMCs from the stem cell graft donor, obtained from the stem cell graft. The chain employs TRBV4-3 and TRBJ1-2, with 8 nucleotides matching TRBD1. In DNA, the CDR3 is TGCGCCAGCAGCCAAACAGGGGGCTATGGCTACACCTTC. As protein: CASSQTGGYGYTF.